The 20 T cell receptor beta chains presented below share a single source sample, sequenced in a study of identical twins. TCRdb reanalysed the 5' RACE reads using MiXCR and keeps one entry per CDR3 protein. The sample holds hundreds of thousands of distinct CDR3 sequences, approximately 13% seen once. These data were likewise used in another study, on yellow fever vaccine responses in identical twins.

The sequencing sample was made of PBMCs. Receptors originate from a woman aged 18-29 years in good health.

The V gene is TRBV5-1, the J gene TRBJ2-1; TRBD2 matches 10 bases. Germline lookup yields CDR1 SGHRS and CDR2 YFSETQ. Trimming took 5 bases from V and 10 from J; bases not matched to a gene: 9. The CDR3 covers 14 residues. CDR3 in DNA: TGCGCCAGCAGAGGGGAACTAGCGGGAATCGAGCAGTTCTTC. It yields the protein CASRGELAGIEQFF.

This clonotype was counted once. DNA for the CDR3: TGTGCCAGCAGCCTAAGGCCTGGGACTAGCGATGAGCAGTTCTTC. It codes for CASSLRPGTSDEQFF. V usage is TRBV9 and J usage is TRBJ2-1, with 10 bases identical to TRBD2. J lost 8 bases, V lost 4 bases, and 9 bases had no gene match. The CDR3 runs 15 residues. Per the germline V gene, CDR1 is SGDLS and CDR2 is YYNGEE.

A few counts support this clonotype. The V gene is TRBV7-3, the J gene TRBJ2-7; 10 bases agree with TRBD2. Germline CDR1 SGHTA, CDR2 FQGTGA. V lost 0 bases and J lost 6; bases outside the gene matches: 11. This CDR3 is built from 17 residues. The CDR3 DNA reads TGTGCCAGCAGCTTAACCGGCGCTAGCGGGAGTCGGGGCGAGCAGTACTTC. This sequence encodes CASSLTGASGSRGEQYF.

Many counts were recorded for this clonotype. This chain joins TRBV10-3 and TRBJ2-2; 9 nucleotides agree with TRBD2. The CDR3 runs to 15 residues. V shed 10 bases and J 6 bases; nucleotides not matched to a gene: 12. Germline assignment: CDR1 ENHRY and CDR2 SYGVKD. CDR3 loop: CATSGGGRGPGELFF. The CDR3 DNA is TGTGCCACTAGCGGTGGCGGGAGGGGACCCGGGGAGCTGTTTTTT.

This chain connects TRBV5-1 to TRBJ2-3; TRBD2 is a possible D gene (6 bases). CDR3 length: 16 residues. Germline CDR1 and CDR2: SGHRS and YFSETQ. V shed 0 bases and J shed 2 bases, with 13 bases lying between them. This chain's CDR3 is CASSLVETRLTDTQYF. Written as DNA, the CDR3 is TGCGCCAGCAGCTTGGTGGAGACTAGGCTCACAGATACGCAGTATTTT.

This clonotype showed up just a few times. The chain employs TRBV10-2 and TRBJ2-1, with D possibly TRBD2 on 6 matching bases. CDR1 and CDR2 (germline): WSHSY, SAAADI. CDR3 length: 15 amino acids. V gave up 5 bases and J gave up 0 bases, with 11 bases separating them. DNA for the CDR3: TGCGCCAGCAGTAAAAGGGAGGTCTCCTACAATGAGCAGTTCTTC. The encoded protein is CASSKREVSYNEQFF.

The V gene is TRBV6-5, the J gene TRBJ2-3; 9 positions agree with TRBD2. CDR3 length equals 17 residues. Trimming at V came to 2 bases and at J to 1 base, leaving 7 bases not matched to a gene. CDR1 and CDR2 from the germline V gene are MNHEY and SVGAGI. The DNA for the CDR3 is TGTGCCAGCAGTTACGGCCAGCGGGAGGCTCGCACAGATACGCAGTATTTT. Its protein product is CASSYGQREARTDTQYF.

The sample holds a few counts of this clonotype. The genes are TRBV11-1 and TRBJ2-3, with TRBD2 matching over 8 bases. Germline CDR1 and CDR2: SGHAT and FQDESV (reference sequence). CDR3 length: 18 amino acids. V was pared by 8 bases and J by 2 bases, with 18 bases of the junction left unmatched. The CDR3 DNA reads TGTGCCAGCCAGGGGCCGGGGGGGGTGTTTTCTTTCACAGATACGCAGTATTTT. It is translated as CASQGPGGVFSFTDTQYF.

This clonotype was seen many times. The CDR3 spells CASSLALGWDEQFF. The CDR3 coding sequence is TGTGCCAGCAGCTTGGCCTTGGGGTGGGATGAGCAGTTCTTC. The rearrangement joins TRBV11-2 to TRBJ2-1; no reliable D call. V was pared by 3 bases and J by 8 bases, with 14 bases between. Germline V gene lookup returns CDR1 SGHAT and CDR2 FQNNGV. There are 14 residues in the CDR3.

This sequence joins TRBV2 and TRBJ2-1; 9 bases map to TRBD1. V was pared by 6 bases and J by 15 bases, with 15 bases of the junction left unmatched. Germline V lookup: CDR1 SNHLY, CDR2 FYNNEI. There are 14 residues in the CDR3. The CDR3 region has the DNA TGTGCCAGCAGCCCAGGACAGGGGACGGATGTATGGTTCTTC. Translating it yields CASSPGQGTDVWFF.

This clonotype was observed a handful of times. The rearrangement uses TRBV5-1 and TRBJ2-4; perhaps TRBD2 as D (6 bases). CDR1 and CDR2 from the germline V gene are SGHRS and YFSETQ. The CDR3 covers 13 residues. The ends were cut back, 3 bases at V and 10 bases at J, with 14 bases in the middle. Written as DNA, the CDR3 is TGCGCCAGCAGCTGGGGGGATAGGGGAATTCAGTACTTC. This encodes CASSWGDRGIQYF.

The chain couples TRBV27 to TRBJ2-3, with 14 bases matching TRBD2. The CDR3 runs to 18 residues. Germline V gives CDR1 MNHEY, CDR2 SMNVEV (reference sequence). Trimming cost V 1 base and J 1 base; bases outside gene matches: 4. CDR3 nucleotides: TGTGCCAGCAGTTTATGGGGACTAGCGGGAGTCGGCACAGATACGCAGTATTTT. Protein product: CASSLWGLAGVGTDTQYF.

The rearrangement links TRBV5-4 to TRBJ1-2; tentatively, D is TRBD1 (5 bases). The CDR3 has 17 residues. Between the trimmed V and J ends, which lost 0 bases and 2 bases, there was a span of 17 bases. Germline V gene data show CDR1 as SGHNT and CDR2 as YYREEE (reference sequence). CDR3 coding DNA: TGTGCCAGCAGCTTGGGTGGGGACTACGTGCAGAACTATGGCTACACCTTC. Translating it yields CASSLGGDYVQNYGYTF.

This chain joins TRBV20-1 and TRBJ2-1, with TRBD2 identical over 7 bases. Germline V gene data show CDR1 as DFQATT and CDR2 as SNEGSKA (reference sequence). CDR3 size: 16 residues. Unmatched junction bases numbered 12, after V lost 6 bases and J lost 1 base. CDR3: CSAEDLGLISYNEQFF. In DNA, the CDR3 is TGCAGTGCCGAAGACCTGGGACTAATTTCCTACAATGAGCAGTTCTTC.

The rearrangement uses TRBV4-1 and TRBJ2-5, with 7 positions matching TRBD2. Trimming cost V 3 bases and J 1 base; bases outside gene matches: 11. CDR1 is MGHRA and CDR2 is YSYEKL in the germline V gene. The CDR3 spans 17 residues. The CDR3, as DNA: TGCGCCAGCAGCCATCCGCCTAGCGGCCCAATCCAAGAGACCCAGTACTTC. Protein sequence: CASSHPPSGPIQETQYF.

This clonotype has just a few counts. V gene TRBV14 combines with J gene TRBJ2-3, with D perhaps TRBD1 (6 bases). Germline V gene sequence: CDR1 SGHDN, CDR2 FVKESK. V was pared by 2 bases and J by 1 base, with 13 bases between. This CDR3 is built from 16 residues. The CDR3 spells CASSQLKDSRTDTQYF. In DNA, the CDR3 is TGTGCCAGCAGCCAACTGAAGGACAGTCGCACAGATACGCAGTATTTT.

The chain recombines TRBV20-1 with TRBJ2-5; D perhaps matches TRBD2 (7 bases). Per the germline V gene, CDR1 is DFQATT and CDR2 is SNEGSKA (reference sequence). The V end lost 0 bases, the J end lost 5 bases, and 16 bases lay between the germline ends. The CDR3 sequence is 15 residues long. CDR3 in amino acids: CSARDRGGAKETQYF. As DNA, the CDR3 is TGCAGTGCTAGAGATAGGGGGGGCGCGAAGGAGACCCAGTACTTC.

CDR3 coding DNA: TGTGCCAGTAGGACCGGACAGGGCGGCACAGATACGCAGTATTTT. It encodes CASRTGQGGTDTQYF. The chain links TRBV19 to TRBJ2-3, with TRBD1 matching over 8 bases. Trimming took 6 bases from V and 1 from J; bases not matched to a gene: 6. Germline loops: CDR1 LNHDA, CDR2 SQIVND (reference sequence). This CDR3 spans 15 amino acids.

The genes are TRBV5-5 and TRBJ1-5; 7 nucleotides agree with TRBD1. Losses at the gene ends were 4 bases for V and 3 bases for J; bases not matched to a gene: 7. The CDR3 contains 15 residues. In germline, CDR1 is SGHKS, CDR2 YYEKEE (reference sequence). The DNA for the CDR3 is TGTGCCAGCAGCACCCGACAGGGTGTCAATCAGCCCCAGCATTTT. Protein: CASSTRQGVNQPQHF.

This clonotype was seen ten or more times. The rearrangement uses TRBV12-3 or TRBV12-4 and TRBJ1-6; a possible D gene is TRBD1 (6 bases). The CDR3 has 15 amino acids. The V end was cut by 3 bases, the J end by 6 bases, with 12 bases between. CDR3 bases: TGTGCCAGCAGTTTGGCAGGGGTCCCTAATTCACCCCTCCACTTT. It specifies CASSLAGVPNSPLHF.